This T cell receptor (beta chain) was documented in a study of blood T cell repertoires in COVID-19. Study-wide background: Sites across the United States, Italy and Spain contributed samples from acute and convalescent COVID-19.

The J segment lost 3 bases and the V segment lost 5 bases, leaving 5 bases of the junction unmatched. Germline V gene sequence: CDR1 SGHKS, CDR2 YYEKEE (reference sequence). This CDR3 is 14 amino acids long. Authors' analysis steps: Reference gene primer amplification gave estimated nucleated cell counts. TCRdb keeps only in-frame clones here, not all; method: immunoSEQ multiplex PCR. Clonal size and the V and J genes are those of that table, whereas D and trimming came from the DNA. The sample has about 140,000 clones; around 86% are singletons. This TCR came from a human donor in a cohort sampled during active COVID-19. The chain couples TRBV5-5 to TRBJ2-1, with TRBD2 identical over 7 bases. The sample taken for sequencing was peripheral blood. This CDR3 reads CASRGTTHYNEQFF. The CDR3 coding sequence is TGTGCCAGCAGGGGGACTACCCACTACAATGAGCAGTTCTTC. The full variable domain, completed using reference TRBV5-5 and TRBJ2-1, is DAGVTQSPTHLIKTRGQQVTLRCSPISGHKSVSWYQQVLGQGPQFIFQYYEKEERGRGNFPDRFSARQFPNYSSELNVNALLLGDSALYLCASRGTTHYNEQFFGPGTRLTVL.